Listed here is a single TCR beta chain. Its antigen is still unknown. The repertoire was sequenced with immunoSEQ multiplex PCR; TCRdb's copy has only in-frame clones and lacks some. This sample yields over 65,000 clones, of which approximately 80% are seen a single time; about 5% belongs to the top ten. The sample comes from a study of OX40 agonist ivuxolimab in advanced cancers. The CDR3 consists of 12 residues. The germline V gene encodes CDR1 MNHEY and CDR2 SMNVEV (reference sequence). Trimming took 5 bases from V and 1 from J, leaving 5 bases between them. Study outcomes and limitations: Low normalized T-cell clonal expansion was additionally recorded for some nonresponders. At 0.1 to 3.0 mg/kg and by week 6, clonal expansion occurred in CD4+ and CD8+ blood T cells. Among expanded peripheral T cells, antigen specificity went undetermined. Expanded clones were, on average, more numerous among CD8+ T cells than CD4+.

Sequences were derived from CD4+ or CD8+ T cells sorted from blood, sampled in a trial of the OX40 agonist ivuxolimab. The chain carries TRBV27 and TRBJ2-5; D ambiguous. This TCR came from an adult with an advanced solid tumor such as melanoma, head and neck, liver or kidney cancer. CDR3 DNA sequence: TGTGCCAGCAGTGAATGCCAAGAGACCCAGTACTTC. This sequence encodes CASSECQETQYF.